The present TCR beta chain was sequenced within a study of T cells expressing NK-cell markers. Overall study context: It was from sorted CD3+CD56+NKG2C+, CD3+CD56+NKG2C- and CD3+CD56-NKG2C+ T cells that TCR beta repertoires came.

This CDR3 spans 18 amino acids. CDR1 and CDR2 from the germline V gene are DFQATT and SNEGSKA (reference sequence). TCRdb reprocessed the 5' RACE reads, with one entry per CDR3 protein and no DNA. The sample includes 350,000 to 400,000 distinct CDR3 sequences. Material for sequencing was blood T cells: a sorted CD56 or NKG2C T cell subset, CD4+ or CD8+ T cells, or bulk PBMC T cells (not recorded which). J is TRBJ2-7 and V is TRBV20-1; as DNA is missing, the TRBD2 call by TCRdb cannot be tested. The clonotype originates from a woman between 50 and 59 years old in good health. CDR3 loop: CSAKRLSPPSGRVYEQYF.